Reported below is one T cell receptor (beta chain). No antigen is known for it. CDR1 is MNHNY and CDR2 is SVGAGI in the germline V gene (reference sequence). This CDR3 contains 14 residues. The V gene end was trimmed by 6 bases and the J gene end by 5 bases; junction bases not matched to a gene: 5. The protocol was immunoSEQ multiplex PCR, while the TCRdb copy is restricted to in-frame clones and leaves out a portion. The sample carries 99,000 or so clones, approximately 94% recorded once. These data come from a study of OX40 agonist ivuxolimab in advanced cancers. Study outcomes and limitations: The study observed clonal expansion of CD4+ and CD8+ blood T cells by week 6 at 0.1 to 3.0 mg/kg. On average, CD8+ T cells showed a greater number of expanded clones than CD4+. Antigen specificity remained undetermined for the expanded peripheral T cells.

The rearrangement joins TRBV6-6 to TRBJ1-1; 11 bases map to TRBD1. The receptor comes from an adult with an advanced solid tumor such as melanoma, head and neck, liver or kidney cancer. The specimen comprised CD4+ or CD8+ T cells sorted from blood, sampled in a trial of the OX40 agonist ivuxolimab. In nucleotides, the CDR3 is TGTGCCAGCAGCTGGACAGGGGGCTTTACTGAAGCTTTCTTT. Translation gives CASSWTGGFTEAFF.